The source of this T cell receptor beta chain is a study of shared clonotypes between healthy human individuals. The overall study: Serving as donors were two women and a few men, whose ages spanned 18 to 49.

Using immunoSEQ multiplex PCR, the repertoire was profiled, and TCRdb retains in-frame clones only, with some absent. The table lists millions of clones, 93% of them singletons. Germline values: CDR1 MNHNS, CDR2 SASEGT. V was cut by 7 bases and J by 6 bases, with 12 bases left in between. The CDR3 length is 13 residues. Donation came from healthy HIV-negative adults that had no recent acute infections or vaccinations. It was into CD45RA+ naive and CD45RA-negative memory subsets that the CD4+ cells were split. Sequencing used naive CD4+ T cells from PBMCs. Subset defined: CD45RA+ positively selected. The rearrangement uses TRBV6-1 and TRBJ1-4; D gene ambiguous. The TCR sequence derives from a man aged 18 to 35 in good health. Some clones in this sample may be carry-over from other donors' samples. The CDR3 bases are TGTGCCAGCATGGAGGGTGTCGATGAAAAACTGTTTTTT. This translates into CASMEGVDEKLFF.